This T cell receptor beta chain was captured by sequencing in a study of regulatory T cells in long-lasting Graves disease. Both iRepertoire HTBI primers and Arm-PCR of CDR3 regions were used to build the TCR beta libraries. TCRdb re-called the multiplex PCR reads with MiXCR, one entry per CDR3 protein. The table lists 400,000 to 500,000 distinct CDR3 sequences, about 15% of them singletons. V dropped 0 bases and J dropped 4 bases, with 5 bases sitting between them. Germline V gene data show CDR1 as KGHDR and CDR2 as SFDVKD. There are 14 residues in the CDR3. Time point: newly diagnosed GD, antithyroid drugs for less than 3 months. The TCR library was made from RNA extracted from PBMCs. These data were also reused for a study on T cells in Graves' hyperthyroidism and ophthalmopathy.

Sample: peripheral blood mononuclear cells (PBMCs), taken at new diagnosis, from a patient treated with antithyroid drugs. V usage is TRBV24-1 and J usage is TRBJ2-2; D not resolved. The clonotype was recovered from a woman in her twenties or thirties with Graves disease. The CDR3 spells CATSDLFSTGELFF. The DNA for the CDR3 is TGTGCCACCAGTGATTTGTTCAGCACCGGGGAGCTGTTTTTT.